This T cell receptor (beta chain) was documented in a study of Ad26.COV2.S vaccination and SARS-CoV-2 variants. Study-wide points: Placebo recipients trailed vaccine recipients in spike-specific TCR breadth. Reportedly, spike-specific CD8+ and CD4+ T cell responses achieved substantial breadth once vaccination had taken place. Analyses of TCR breadth and depth may have underestimated total T cell responses.

The treatment denotes: around 19 received Ad26.COV2.S at low or high dose, single or two shots; roughly five received placebo; per-sample allocation not given. At day 63 after the first vaccine or placebo injection, samples were drawn. Remarks on this clone: Antigen specificity is unknown.

The CDR3 loop spans 15 amino acids. V gave up 1 base and J gave up 3 bases, with 12 bases separating them. Per germline, CDR1 SGHRS and CDR2 YFSETQ. Clones were read by immunoSEQ multiplex PCR, and TCRdb kept only the in-frame ones, dropping some. The sample has 300,000 to 350,000 clones; roughly 90% are singletons. The origin of this receptor is a person between 18 and 60 years old who received the Ad26.COV2.S COVID-19 vaccine or a placebo. J is TRBJ2-3 and V is TRBV5-1, with a possible D match to TRBD1 (6 bases). The source was peripheral blood, collected in a trial of Ad26.COV2.S vaccine versus placebo. The CDR3 reads CASSLSLTGTDTQYF. CDR3 in DNA: TGCGCCAGCAGCTTGAGTCTCACAGGGACAGATACGCAGTATTTT.